These T cell receptor beta chains were read from a single sample in a study of Ad26.COV2.S vaccination and SARS-CoV-2 variants. Repertoires were generated with immunoSEQ multiplex PCR, while TCRdb's copy carries only in-frame clones and drops some. The table has approximately 480,000 clones, 70% to 90% seen once; the top ten hold 9.5% to 15%. The sample was peripheral blood, taken in a trial of Ad26.COV2.S vaccine versus placebo. The receptors derive from a person between 18 and 65 years old who received the Ad26.COV2.S COVID-19 vaccine or a placebo. CDR3s include the opening cysteine and the closing phenylalanine or tryptophan. The D gene is left open where the match is weak. Clone size is stated in some rows and not others, as once, few, many or a class when expanded.

TRBJ1-2 TRBV27 NA NA TGTGCCAGCAGTTTATCGATGGGCCGACTGGGAGGCTACACCTTC CASSLSMGRLGGYTF
TRBJ2-1 TRBV9 once NA TGTGCCAGCAGCGTAGTCGAAACCCCCTACAATGAGCAGTTCTTC CASSVVETPYNEQFF
TRBJ2-7 TRBV29-1 NA TRBD2 TGCAGCGTAGGGACTAGCGGTTTTCAGTACTTC CSVGTSGFQYF
TRBJ2-1 TRBV28 NA TRBD2 TGTGCCAGCAGTTTAGAAGCGGGGCGTAACAATGAGCAGTTCTTC CASSLEAGRNNEQFF
TRBJ2-1 TRBV2 NA TRBD2 TGTGCCAGCAGTGTTTTAGCGGGGGGTAATGAGCAGTTCTTC CASSVLAGGNEQFF
TRBJ2-1 TRBV19 NA NA TGTGCCAGTAGTATAGGGGCCAGCGCCAATGAGCAGTTCTTC CASSIGASANEQFF
TRBJ2-3 TRBV25-1 NA TRBD2 TGTGCCAGCCAGGGGCTCAGGACTAGCCATACAGATACGCAGTATTTT CASQGLRTSHTDTQYF
TRBJ2-5 TRBV19 NA NA TGTGCCAGTAGGGGGGACACTCAAGAGACCCAGTACTTC CASRGDTQETQYF
TRBJ2-7 TRBV28 NA TRBD1 TGTGCCAGCAGCTCAGGGACAGCCTTGCTCGAGCAGTACTTC CASSSGTALLEQYF
TRBJ1-2 TRBV11-2 NA NA TGTGCCAGCAGCGGACGTGGGGGGTCGGGCTATGGCTACACCTTC CASSGRGGSGYGYTF
TRBJ2-3 TRBV28 NA TRBD1 TGTGCCAGCAGTCTTGGGACAGGGGGCGTCGATACGCAGTATTTT CASSLGTGGVDTQYF
TRBJ2-7 TRBV28 NA NA TGTGCCAGCAGAGATCTCGGCGAGCAGTACTTC CASRDLGEQYF
TRBJ2-1 TRBV30 NA NA TGTGCCTGGAGTGGGCTCCCCTACAATGAGCAGTTCTTC CAWSGLPYNEQFF
TRBJ2-5 TRBV6-2/TRBV6-3 NA NA TGTGCCAGCAGTTACCCCTCCTTTGCCCAGTACTTC CASSYPSFAQYF
TRBJ1-1 TRBV7-2 NA NA TGTGCCAGCAGCTTAGCGCGGGTCTCTGAAGCTTTCTTT CASSLARVSEAFF
TRBJ1-1 TRBV7-2 NA NA TGTGCCAGCAGCTTAGTGGCGGCACTTAACACTGAAGCTTTCTTT CASSLVAALNTEAFF
TRBJ1-5 TRBV30 NA NA TGTGCCTGGACCCCCCAGCATAGCAATCAGCCCCAGCATTTT CAWTPQHSNQPQHF
TRBJ1-2 TRBV28 NA TRBD1 TGTGCCAGCAGCACCATCGACAGGGTGGGTGGCTACACCTTC CASSTIDRVGGYTF
TRBJ1-1 TRBV7-9 NA NA TGTGCCAGCAGCCCTTTAAACACTGAAGCTTTCTTT CASSPLNTEAFF
TRBJ2-1 TRBV2 NA TRBD2 TGTGCCAGCCCATCCACTAGCGCCAATGAGCAGTTCTTC CASPSTSANEQFF
TRBJ2-5 TRBV11-3 NA TRBD1 TGTGCCAGCAGCTTAGGGCGACAGGGCCAAGAGACCCAGTACTTC CASSLGRQGQETQYF
TRBJ2-3 TRBV15 NA TRBD2 TGTGCCACCAGCAGGGGCCGGGGTAGCGGGAGCGCAGATACGCAGTATTTT CATSRGRGSGSADTQYF